Below, 18 T cell receptor beta chains from the same sample are listed, as sequenced in a study of T cell responses to AZD1222 COVID-19 vaccine. The table came from immunoSEQ multiplex PCR; TCRdb's copy has only in-frame clones and leaves some out. The sample records some 130,000 clones, more than 90% being singletons. The sequencing used peripheral blood, collected 28 days after the second AZD1222 dose. The receptors here all came from an adult who received the AZD1222 COVID-19 vaccine.

The chain joins TRBV11-2 to TRBJ2-1; 9 bases match TRBD1. Germline V lookup: CDR1 SGHAT, CDR2 FQNNGV. With 4 bases clipped from V and 10 bases from J, the junction kept 14 bases outside the gene matches. The CDR3 loop spans 16 amino acids. CDR3 in amino acids: CASSSRKPGQGGEQFF. The CDR3 bases are TGTGCCAGCAGCTCGAGGAAACCGGGACAGGGAGGCGAGCAGTTCTTC.

The rearrangement joins TRBV4-3 to TRBJ2-7; TRBD2 matches 15 bases. This CDR3 is built from 16 residues. The germline CDR1 and CDR2 sequences are LGHNA and YSLEER. V lost 3 bases to trimming and J lost 7 bases; unmatched junction nucleotides: 7. The CDR3 spells CASSQAGLAGGGEQYF. CDR3 in DNA: TGCGCCAGCAGCCAGGCGGGACTAGCGGGAGGTGGTGAGCAGTACTTC.

The gene calls are TRBV2 and TRBJ2-1; 9 bases line up with TRBD2. The CDR3 consists of 13 residues. The junction had 6 bases not matched to a gene; V was cut back by 6 bases and J by 9 bases. Germline assignment: CDR1 SNHLY and CDR2 FYNNEI. The DNA for the CDR3 is TGTGCCAGCAGGTACGGGACTAGCCTTGAGCAGTTCTTC. Protein: CASRYGTSLEQFF.

This clone was recorded once. The rearrangement joins TRBV5-8 to TRBJ1-5, with D perhaps TRBD1 (6 bases). Germline-derived CDR1 and CDR2 are SGHTS and YDEGEE. The germline V and J ends were trimmed by 4 bases and 5 bases, with 13 bases remaining between them. CDR3 length: 14 residues. CDR3 in amino acids: CASSGDTDYQPQHF. CDR3 in DNA: TGTGCCAGCAGCGGGGACACTGACTATCAGCCCCAGCATTTT.

This chain uses TRBV5-1 with TRBJ2-2, with TRBD2 as a possible D gene (5 bases). This CDR3 is built from 16 residues. V shed 0 bases and J shed 2 bases, with 11 bases lying between them. In germline, CDR1 is SGHRS, CDR2 YFSETQ. CDR3 DNA sequence: TGCGCCAGCAGCTTGGAGGCTAGCTTTAACACCGGGGAGCTGTTTTTT. It is translated as CASSLEASFNTGELFF.

The V gene is TRBV7-9, the J gene TRBJ2-1; 8 bases are shared with TRBD2. Germline-derived CDR1 and CDR2 are SEHNR and FQNEAQ (reference sequence). Trimming cost V 1 base and J 6 bases; bases outside gene matches: 5. The CDR3 is 15 amino acids. The CDR3: CASSLGSGGPNEQFF. As DNA, the CDR3 is TGTGCCAGCAGCTTAGGGAGCGGGGGACCCAATGAGCAGTTCTTC. The full variable domain, with the rest looked up from reference TRBV7-9 and TRBJ2-1, is DTGVSQNPRHKITKRGQNVTFRCDPISEHNRLYWYRQTLGQGPEFLTYFQNEAQLEKSRLLSDRFSAERPKGSFSTLEIQRTEQGDSAMYLCASSLGSGGPNEQFFGPGTRLTVL.

This chain uses TRBV5-1 with TRBJ2-5; D unclear. Trimming pared 2 bases from V and 1 base from J, leaving 6 bases between. CDR3 length: 13 residues. Germline V gene data show CDR1 as SGHRS and CDR2 as YFSETQ. The CDR3 nucleotides read TGCGCCAGCAGCTTAGGGTTCCAAGAGACCCAGTACTTC. This translates into CASSLGFQETQYF.

The chain carries TRBV4-3 and TRBJ2-1; maybe TRBD1 (5 bases). Between the trimmed V and J ends, which lost 0 bases and 3 bases, there was a span of 9 bases. The length of the CDR3 is 15 residues. The V gene's germline CDR1 is LGHNA and CDR2 YSLEER. The CDR3 DNA reads as TGCGCCAGCAGCCAAGAAGCAGGGAACTACAATGAGCAGTTCTTC. Encoded protein: CASSQEAGNYNEQFF.

The V gene is TRBV6-5, the J gene TRBJ1-3; D ambiguous. CDR3 length equals 14 residues. V was pared by 5 bases and J by 1 base, with 9 bases between. Germline lookup yields CDR1 MNHEY and CDR2 SVGAGI. CDR3 DNA: TGTGCCAGCAGTCCTCCGGGGTCTGGAAACACCATATATTTT. Translation gives CASSPPGSGNTIYF.

The chain has TRBV4-1 and TRBJ1-2; D perhaps matches TRBD1 (6 bases). V shed 0 bases and J shed 2 bases, with 16 bases lying between them. Germline values: CDR1 MGHRA, CDR2 YSYEKL. The CDR3 consists of 17 residues. The CDR3 is CASSQDDYRAENYGYTF. The CDR3, as DNA: TGCGCCAGCAGCCAAGATGATTACAGGGCGGAGAACTATGGCTACACCTTC.

The chain employs TRBV27 and TRBJ1-1; 8 bases match TRBD1. From germline, CDR1 is MNHEY and CDR2 SMNVEV (reference sequence). This CDR3 has 15 residues. Losses at the gene ends were 0 bases for V and 5 bases for J; bases not matched to a gene: 5. The CDR3 loop is CASSLSPWTGTEAFF. The CDR3 nucleotides read TGTGCCAGCAGTTTATCGCCCTGGACAGGGACTGAAGCTTTCTTT.

The chain joins TRBV12-5 to TRBJ2-1; 12 nucleotides line up with TRBD2. This CDR3 is 16 amino acids long. The germline CDR1 and CDR2 sequences are LGHNT and FRNRAP. Trimming cost V 4 bases and J 7 bases; bases outside gene matches: 8. The DNA for the CDR3 is TGTGCTAGTGGTTACGGACTAGCGGGGCTTTTTAATGAGCAGTTCTTC. Residues: CASGYGLAGLFNEQFF.

The chain couples TRBV6-5 to TRBJ2-5; no firm D call. In germline, CDR1 is MNHEY, CDR2 SVGAGI. This CDR3 region has 12 residues. V lost 4 bases and J lost 3, with 6 bases in between. As DNA, the CDR3 is TGTGCCAGCAGTTCCCCGAAAGAGACCCAGTACTTC. Residues: CASSSPKETQYF.

This chain connects TRBV19 to TRBJ2-1, with unresolved D. Germline values: CDR1 LNHDA, CDR2 SQIVND (reference sequence). V gave up 2 bases and J gave up 7 bases, with 12 bases separating them. The CDR3 is made up of 14 amino acids. The CDR3 loop is CASSIKGSWNEQFF. Written as DNA, the CDR3 is TGTGCCAGTAGTATAAAGGGCAGTTGGAATGAGCAGTTCTTC. Combining the CDR3 with reference TRBV19 and TRBJ2-1 gives the whole variable domain DGGITQSPKYLFRKEGQNVTLSCEQNLNHDAMYWYRQDPGQGLRLIYYSQIVNDFQKGDIAEGYSVSREKKESFPLTVTSAQKNPTAFYLCASSIKGSWNEQFFGPGTRLTVL.

This clone was seen more than once but under ten times. The V and J genes are TRBV7-8 and TRBJ2-7; D is perhaps TRBD1 or TRBD2 (5 bases each). Germline V gene lookup returns CDR1 SGHVS and CDR2 FQNEAQ. The V end lost 3 bases, the J end lost 3 bases, and 15 bases lay between the germline ends. The CDR3 spans 15 residues. The CDR3 coding sequence is TGTGCCAGCAGCTTCGGGGACCTACCTCTCTACGAGCAGTACTTC. Its translation is CASSFGDLPLYEQYF.

The chain uses TRBV19 and TRBJ1-2; weak D call: TRBD1 (5 bases). V gave up 7 bases and J gave up 0 bases, with 12 bases separating them. CDR1 and CDR2 from the germline V gene are LNHDA and SQIVND (reference sequence). The CDR3 is 14 residues long. The CDR3 coding sequence is TGTGCCAGTACTAAGACAGAGGCTAACTATGGCTACACCTTC. Its protein product is CASTKTEANYGYTF. The full variable domain, in which reference TRBV19 and TRBJ1-2 provide the parts outside the CDR3, is DGGITQSPKYLFRKEGQNVTLSCEQNLNHDAMYWYRQDPGQGLRLIYYSQIVNDFQKGDIAEGYSVSREKKESFPLTVTSAQKNPTAFYLCASTKTEANYGYTFGSGTRLTVV.

This clone was detected only once. The chain uses TRBV11-2 and TRBJ1-1; D is unclear. The CDR3 sequence is 14 residues long. The germline V gene has CDR1 SGHAT and CDR2 FQNNGV. V was pared by 4 bases and J by 0 bases, with 9 bases between. The CDR3 region has the DNA TGTGCCAGCAGCTCCACCCCCATGAACACTGAAGCTTTCTTT. Translated, it gives CASSSTPMNTEAFF.

The chain combines TRBV6-2 or TRBV6-3 with TRBJ1-6; D call uncertain. This CDR3 has 15 residues. The germline V gene has CDR1 MNHEY and CDR2 SVGEGT. The V end lost 6 bases, the J end lost 5 bases, and 14 bases lay between the germline ends. The CDR3 DNA is TGTGCCAGCAGCCGGCCGGACGGTAATAATTCACCCCTCCACTTT. As protein: CASSRPDGNNSPLHF.